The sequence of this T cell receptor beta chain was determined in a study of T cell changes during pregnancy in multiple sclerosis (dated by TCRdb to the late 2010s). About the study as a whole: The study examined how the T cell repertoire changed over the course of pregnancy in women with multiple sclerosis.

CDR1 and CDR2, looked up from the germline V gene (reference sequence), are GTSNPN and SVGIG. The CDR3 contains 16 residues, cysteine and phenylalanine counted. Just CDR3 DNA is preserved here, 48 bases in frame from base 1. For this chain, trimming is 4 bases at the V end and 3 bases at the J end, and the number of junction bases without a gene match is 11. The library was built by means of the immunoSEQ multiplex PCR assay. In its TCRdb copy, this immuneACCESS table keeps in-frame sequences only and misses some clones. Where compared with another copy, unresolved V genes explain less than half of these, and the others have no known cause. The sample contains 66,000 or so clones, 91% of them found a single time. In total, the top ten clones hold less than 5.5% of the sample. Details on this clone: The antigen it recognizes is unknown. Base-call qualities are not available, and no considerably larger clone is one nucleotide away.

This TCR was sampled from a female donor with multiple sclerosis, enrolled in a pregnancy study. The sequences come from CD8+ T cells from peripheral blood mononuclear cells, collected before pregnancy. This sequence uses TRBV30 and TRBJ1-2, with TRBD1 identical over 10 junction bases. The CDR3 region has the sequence CAWTDDRGPGDYGYTF. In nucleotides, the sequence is TGTGCCTGGACGGACGACAGGGGGCCCGGAGACTATGGCTACACCTTC.